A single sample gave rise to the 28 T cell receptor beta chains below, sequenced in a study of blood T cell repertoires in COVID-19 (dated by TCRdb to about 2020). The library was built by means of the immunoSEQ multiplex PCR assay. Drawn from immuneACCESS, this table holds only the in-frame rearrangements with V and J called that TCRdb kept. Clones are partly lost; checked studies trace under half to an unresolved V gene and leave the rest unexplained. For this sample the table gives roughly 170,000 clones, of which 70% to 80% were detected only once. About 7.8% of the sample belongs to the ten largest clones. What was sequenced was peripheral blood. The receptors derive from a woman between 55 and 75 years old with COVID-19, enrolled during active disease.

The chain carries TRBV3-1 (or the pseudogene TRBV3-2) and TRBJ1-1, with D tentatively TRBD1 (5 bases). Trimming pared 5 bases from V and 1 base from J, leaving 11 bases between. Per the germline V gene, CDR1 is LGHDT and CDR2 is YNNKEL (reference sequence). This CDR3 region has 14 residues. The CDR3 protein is CASSSHQGNTEAFF. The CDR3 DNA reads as TGTGCCAGCAGCTCTCACCAGGGGAACACTGAAGCTTTCTTT.

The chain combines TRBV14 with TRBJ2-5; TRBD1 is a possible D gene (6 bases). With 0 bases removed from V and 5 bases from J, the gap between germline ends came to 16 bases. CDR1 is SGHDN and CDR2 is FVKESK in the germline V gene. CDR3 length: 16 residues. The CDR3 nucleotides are TGTGCCAGCAGCCAAGAACAGGGCTGGGGATGGGAGACCCAGTACTTC. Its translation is CASSQEQGWGWETQYF.

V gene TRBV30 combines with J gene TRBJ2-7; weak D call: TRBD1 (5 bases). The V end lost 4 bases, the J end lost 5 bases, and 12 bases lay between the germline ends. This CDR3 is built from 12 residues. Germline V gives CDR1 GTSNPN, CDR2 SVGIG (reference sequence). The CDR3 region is CAWNRAGNEQYF. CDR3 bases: TGTGCCTGGAACCGGGCAGGGAACGAGCAGTACTTC.

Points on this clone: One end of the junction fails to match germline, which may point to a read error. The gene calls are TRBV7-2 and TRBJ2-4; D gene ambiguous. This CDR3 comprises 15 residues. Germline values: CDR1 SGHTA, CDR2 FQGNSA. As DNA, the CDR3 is TGTGCCAGCAGCTTAGTATCTGGGCCCAAGAACATTCAGTACTTC. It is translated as CASSLVSGPKNIQYF.

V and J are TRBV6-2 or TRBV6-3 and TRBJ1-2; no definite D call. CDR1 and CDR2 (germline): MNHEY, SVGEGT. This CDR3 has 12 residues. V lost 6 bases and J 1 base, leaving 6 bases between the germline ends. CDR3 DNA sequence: TGTGCCAGCAGCCCTCGTAACTATGGCTACACCTTC. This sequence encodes CASSPRNYGYTF.

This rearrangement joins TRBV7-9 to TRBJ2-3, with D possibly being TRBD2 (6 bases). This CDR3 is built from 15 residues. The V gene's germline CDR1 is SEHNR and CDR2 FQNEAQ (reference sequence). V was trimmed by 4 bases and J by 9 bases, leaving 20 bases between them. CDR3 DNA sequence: TGTGCCAGCAGCTCTCACCTTACACCGGGGGTGACGCAGTATTTT. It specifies CASSSHLTPGVTQYF.

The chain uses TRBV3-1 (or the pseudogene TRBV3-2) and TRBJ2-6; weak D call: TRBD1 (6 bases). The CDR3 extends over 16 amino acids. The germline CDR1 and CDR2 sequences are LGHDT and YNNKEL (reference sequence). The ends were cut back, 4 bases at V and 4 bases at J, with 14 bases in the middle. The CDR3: CASSPFQGLGANVLTF. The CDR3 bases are TGTGCCAGCAGCCCATTCCAGGGGTTGGGGGCCAACGTCCTGACTTTC.

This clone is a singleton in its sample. The CDR3 spells CATSRDQGNTSPLHF. The DNA of the CDR3 is TGTGCCACCAGCAGAGATCAGGGGAATACTTCACCCCTCCACTTT. The chain has TRBV15 and TRBJ1-6; D may be TRBD1 (6 bases). Germline CDR1 is LNHNV and CDR2 is YYDKDF (reference sequence). The CDR3 runs to 15 residues. V was pared by 0 bases and J by 9 bases, with 12 bases between.

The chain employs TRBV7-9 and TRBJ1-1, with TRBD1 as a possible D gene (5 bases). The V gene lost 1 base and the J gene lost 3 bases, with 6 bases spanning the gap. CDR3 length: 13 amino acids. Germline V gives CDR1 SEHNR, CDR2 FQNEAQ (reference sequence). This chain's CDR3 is CASSLVQDTEAFF. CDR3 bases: TGTGCCAGCAGCTTAGTACAGGACACTGAAGCTTTCTTT.

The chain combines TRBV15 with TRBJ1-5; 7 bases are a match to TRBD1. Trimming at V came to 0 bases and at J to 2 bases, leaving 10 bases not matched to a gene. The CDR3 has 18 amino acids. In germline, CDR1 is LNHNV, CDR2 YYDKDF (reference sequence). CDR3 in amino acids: CATSRDGFGTGGNQPQHF. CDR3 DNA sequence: TGTGCCACCAGCAGAGATGGGTTTGGTACAGGGGGCAATCAGCCCCAGCATTTT.

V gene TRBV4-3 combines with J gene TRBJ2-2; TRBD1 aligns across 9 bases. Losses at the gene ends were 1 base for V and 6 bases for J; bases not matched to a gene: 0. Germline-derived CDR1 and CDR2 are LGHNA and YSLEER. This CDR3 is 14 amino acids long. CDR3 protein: CASSQGQGAGELFF. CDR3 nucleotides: TGCGCCAGCAGCCAAGGACAGGGGGCCGGGGAGCTGTTTTTT.

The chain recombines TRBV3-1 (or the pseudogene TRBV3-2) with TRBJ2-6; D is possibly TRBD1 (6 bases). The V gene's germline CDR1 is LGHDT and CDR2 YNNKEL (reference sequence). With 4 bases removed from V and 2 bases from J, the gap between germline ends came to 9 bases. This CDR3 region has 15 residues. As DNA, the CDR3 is TGTGCCAGCAGCCCCAACAGGGCTGGGGCCAACGTCCTGACTTTC. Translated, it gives CASSPNRAGANVLTF.

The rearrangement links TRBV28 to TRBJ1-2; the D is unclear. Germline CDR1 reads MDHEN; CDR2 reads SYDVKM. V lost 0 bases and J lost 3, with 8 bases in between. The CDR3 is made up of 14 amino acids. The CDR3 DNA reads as TGTGCCAGCAGTTTATGGGCTGAACACTATGGCTACACCTTC. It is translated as CASSLWAEHYGYTF.

This chain's CDR3 is CASSRTGAREKLFF. CDR3 in DNA: TGCGCCAGCAGCAGAACAGGGGCGCGGGAAAAACTGTTTTTT. This chain connects TRBV5-1 to TRBJ1-4; 7 bases map to TRBD1. Trimming cost V 4 bases and J 8 bases; bases outside gene matches: 8. Germline-derived CDR1 and CDR2 are SGHRS and YFSETQ. The length of the CDR3 is 14 residues.

The CDR3 loop reads CASSQDGTSSNEQFF. For the CDR3, the DNA is TGTGCCAGCAGCCAAGACGGGACTAGCTCCAATGAGCAGTTCTTC. The J gene is TRBJ2-1, the V gene TRBV4-2, with 9 bases identical to TRBD2. The ends lost 0 bases at V and 6 bases at J; junction bases unmatched: 3. Germline values: CDR1 LGHNA, CDR2 YNFKEQ. The CDR3 has 15 amino acids.

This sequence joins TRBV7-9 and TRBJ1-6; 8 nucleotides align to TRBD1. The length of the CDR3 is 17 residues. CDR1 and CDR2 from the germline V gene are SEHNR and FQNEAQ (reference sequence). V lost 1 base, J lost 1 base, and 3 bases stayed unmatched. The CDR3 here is CASSLGDRSSYNSPLHF. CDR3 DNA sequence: TGTGCCAGCAGCTTAGGGGACAGGAGTTCCTATAATTCACCCCTCCACTTT.

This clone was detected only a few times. In nucleotides, the CDR3 is TGTGCCAGCAGTACGACTAGCGGGGGCCGGGAGACCCAGTACTTC. Amino acid sequence: CASSTTSGGRETQYF. The V and J genes are TRBV28 and TRBJ2-5; 12 positions match TRBD2. The CDR3 is 15 residues long. Trimming took 5 bases from V and 5 from J; bases not matched to a gene: 6. Germline CDR1 and CDR2: MDHEN and SYDVKM.

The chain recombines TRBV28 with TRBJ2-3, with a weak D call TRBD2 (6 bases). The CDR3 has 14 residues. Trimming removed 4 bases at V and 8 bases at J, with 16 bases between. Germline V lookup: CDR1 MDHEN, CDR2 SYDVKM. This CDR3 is CASSSRALEGTQYF. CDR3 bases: TGTGCCAGCAGTTCAAGGGCCTTGGAGGGTACGCAGTATTTT.

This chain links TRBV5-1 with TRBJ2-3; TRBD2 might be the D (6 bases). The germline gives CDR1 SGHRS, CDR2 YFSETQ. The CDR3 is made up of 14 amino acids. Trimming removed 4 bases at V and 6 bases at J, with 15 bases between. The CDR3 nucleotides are TGCGCCAGCAGCCCGGTTGGAGGGCCCGATACGCAGTATTTT. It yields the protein CASSPVGGPDTQYF. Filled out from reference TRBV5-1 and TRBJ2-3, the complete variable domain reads KAGVTQTPRYLIKTRGQQVTLSCSPISGHRSVSWYQQTPGQGLQFLFEYFSETQRNKGNFPGRFSGRQFSNSRSEMNVSTLELGDSALYLCASSPVGGPDTQYFGPGTRLTVL.

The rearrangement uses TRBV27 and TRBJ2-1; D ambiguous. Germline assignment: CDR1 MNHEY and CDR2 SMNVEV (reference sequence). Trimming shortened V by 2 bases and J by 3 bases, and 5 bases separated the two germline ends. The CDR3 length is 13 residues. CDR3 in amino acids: CASSLPYYNEQFF. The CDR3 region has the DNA TGTGCCAGCAGTTTACCTTACTACAATGAGCAGTTCTTC.

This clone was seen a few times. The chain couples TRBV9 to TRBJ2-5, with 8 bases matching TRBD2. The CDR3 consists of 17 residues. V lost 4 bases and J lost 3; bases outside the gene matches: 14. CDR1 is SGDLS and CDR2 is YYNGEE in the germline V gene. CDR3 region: CASSLKGGGLAKETQYF. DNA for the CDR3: TGTGCCAGCAGCCTTAAAGGCGGGGGGCTCGCTAAAGAGACCCAGTACTTC.

CDR3 bases: TGTGCCAGCAGCTTAGACGGACTAGCGATTAATGAGCAGTTCTTC. It codes for CASSLDGLAINEQFF. V and J are TRBV11-2 and TRBJ2-1; 9 nucleotides line up with TRBD2. Germline lookup yields CDR1 SGHAT and CDR2 FQNNGV. The CDR3 runs 15 residues. Losses at the gene ends were 0 bases for V and 7 bases for J; bases not matched to a gene: 4.

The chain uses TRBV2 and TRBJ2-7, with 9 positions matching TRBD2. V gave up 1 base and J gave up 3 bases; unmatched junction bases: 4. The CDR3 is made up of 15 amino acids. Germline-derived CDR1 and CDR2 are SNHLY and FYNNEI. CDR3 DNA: TGTGCCAGCAGTGAAGGGGGACTAGCAGACTACGAGCAGTACTTC. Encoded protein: CASSEGGLADYEQYF.

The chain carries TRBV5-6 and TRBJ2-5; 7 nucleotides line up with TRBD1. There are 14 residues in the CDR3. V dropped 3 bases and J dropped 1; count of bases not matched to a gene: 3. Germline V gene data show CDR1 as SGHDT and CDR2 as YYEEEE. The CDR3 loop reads CASSWGQIQETQYF. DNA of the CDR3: TGTGCCAGCAGCTGGGGACAGATCCAAGAGACCCAGTACTTC.

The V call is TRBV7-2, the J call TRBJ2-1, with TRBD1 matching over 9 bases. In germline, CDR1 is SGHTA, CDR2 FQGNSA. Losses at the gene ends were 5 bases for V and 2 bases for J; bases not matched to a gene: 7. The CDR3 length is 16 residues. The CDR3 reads CASSRTGAGTYNEQFF. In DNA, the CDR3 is TGTGCCAGCAGCCGGACAGGGGCCGGCACCTACAATGAGCAGTTCTTC.

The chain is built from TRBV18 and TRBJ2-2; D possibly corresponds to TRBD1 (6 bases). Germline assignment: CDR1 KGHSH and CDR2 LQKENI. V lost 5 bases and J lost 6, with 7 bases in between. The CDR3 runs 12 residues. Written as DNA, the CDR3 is TGTGCCAGCTCAACAGGGTCCGGGGAGCTGTTTTTT. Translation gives CASSTGSGELFF.

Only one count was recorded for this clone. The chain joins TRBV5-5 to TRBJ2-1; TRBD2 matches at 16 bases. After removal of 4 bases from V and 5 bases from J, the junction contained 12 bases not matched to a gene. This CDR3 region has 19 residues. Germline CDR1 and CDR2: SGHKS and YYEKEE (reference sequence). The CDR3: CASSPWGLAGGPVHNEQFF. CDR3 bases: TGTGCCAGCAGCCCCTGGGGACTAGCGGGGGGGCCCGTTCACAATGAGCAGTTCTTC.

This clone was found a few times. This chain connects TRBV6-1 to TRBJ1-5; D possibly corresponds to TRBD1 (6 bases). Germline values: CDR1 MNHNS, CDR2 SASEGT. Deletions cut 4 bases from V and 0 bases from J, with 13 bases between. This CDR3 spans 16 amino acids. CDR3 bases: TGTGCCAGCAGTGTGGGACAAGGGGATAGCAATCAGCCCCAGCATTTT. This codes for CASSVGQGDSNQPQHF.